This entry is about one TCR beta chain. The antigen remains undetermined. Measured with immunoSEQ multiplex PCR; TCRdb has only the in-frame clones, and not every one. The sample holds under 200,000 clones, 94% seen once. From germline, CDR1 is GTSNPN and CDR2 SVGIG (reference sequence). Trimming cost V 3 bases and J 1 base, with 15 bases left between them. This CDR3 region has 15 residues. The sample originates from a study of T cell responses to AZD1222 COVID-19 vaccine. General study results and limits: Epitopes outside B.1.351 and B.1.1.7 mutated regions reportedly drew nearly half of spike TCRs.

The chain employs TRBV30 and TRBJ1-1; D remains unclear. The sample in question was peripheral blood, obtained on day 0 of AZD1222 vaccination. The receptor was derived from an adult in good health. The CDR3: CAWSRLESWNTEAFF. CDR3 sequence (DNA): TGTGCCTGGAGCCGCCTTGAGTCCTGGAACACTGAAGCTTTCTTT.